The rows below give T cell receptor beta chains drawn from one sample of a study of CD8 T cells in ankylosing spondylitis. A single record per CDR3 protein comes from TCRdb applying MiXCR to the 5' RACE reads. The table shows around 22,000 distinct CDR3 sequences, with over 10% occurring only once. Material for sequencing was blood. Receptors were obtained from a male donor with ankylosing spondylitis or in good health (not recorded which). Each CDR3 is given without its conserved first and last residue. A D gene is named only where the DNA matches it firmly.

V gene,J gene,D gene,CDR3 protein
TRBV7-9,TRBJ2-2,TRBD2,ASSSSGGLRNGELF
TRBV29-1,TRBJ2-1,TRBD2,SVLTSGRAYEQF
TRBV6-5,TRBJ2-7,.,ASSYSRGSYEQY
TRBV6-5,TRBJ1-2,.,ASSYSAGADYGYT
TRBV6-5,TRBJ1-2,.,ASSYTGVTYGYT
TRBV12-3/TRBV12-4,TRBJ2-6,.,ASNIRSSGANVLT
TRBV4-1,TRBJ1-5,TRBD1,ASSQAGTGNQPQH
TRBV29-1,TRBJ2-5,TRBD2,SVEEGLAGETQY
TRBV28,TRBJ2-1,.,ASSWAGRNEQF
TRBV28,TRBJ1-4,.,ASSFSVHPEKLF
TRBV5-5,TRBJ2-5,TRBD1,ASTPGQKETQY
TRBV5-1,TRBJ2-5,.,ASSKGVAQETQY
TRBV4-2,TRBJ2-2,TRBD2,ASSPDDTSGNTGELF
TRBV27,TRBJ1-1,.,ASSLGPNRGGFQLAF
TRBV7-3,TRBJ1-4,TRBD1,ASSPTGEGGEKLF
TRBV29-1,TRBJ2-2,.,SVEQEHANTGELF
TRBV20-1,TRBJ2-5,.,SARDLMDFQETQY
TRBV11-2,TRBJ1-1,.,ASSWGRVAEAF
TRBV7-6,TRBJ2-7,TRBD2,ASSSGGFDYEQY
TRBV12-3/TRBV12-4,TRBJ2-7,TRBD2,ASSSGTYEQY
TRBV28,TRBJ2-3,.,ASSPGGGGTDTQY
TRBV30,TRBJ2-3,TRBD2,AWSVGLAGSDTQY
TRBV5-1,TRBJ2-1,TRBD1,ASSLGDRGGNEQF
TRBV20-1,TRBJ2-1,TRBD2,SASGVTSGSHEQF
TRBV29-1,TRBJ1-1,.,SVERGRGHTEAF
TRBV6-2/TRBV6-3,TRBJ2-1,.,ASSYWGVAEQF
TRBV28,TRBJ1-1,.,ASLRVNTEAF
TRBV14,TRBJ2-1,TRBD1,ASSIGDRGWAPEQF
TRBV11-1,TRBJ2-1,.,ASSSPAAAGGGNEQF
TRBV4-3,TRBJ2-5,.,ASSQVYSRGETQY
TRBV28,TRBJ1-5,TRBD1,ASSFVTGVNQPQH
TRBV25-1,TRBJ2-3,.,ASSFQGTDTQY
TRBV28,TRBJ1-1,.,ASSFSSVYTEAF
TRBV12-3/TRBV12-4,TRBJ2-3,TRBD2,ASSHWTSGYTDTQY
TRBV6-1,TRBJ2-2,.,ASSGTWNTGELF
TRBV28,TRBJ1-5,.,ASSSNRAPQH
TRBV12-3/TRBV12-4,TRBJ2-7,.,ASSLVGPYEQY
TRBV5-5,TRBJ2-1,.,ASSLEGLEQF
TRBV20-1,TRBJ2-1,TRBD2,SASREVYNEQF
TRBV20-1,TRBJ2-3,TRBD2,SASPPLAGADTQY
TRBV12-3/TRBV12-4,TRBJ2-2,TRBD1,ASSFAPGTGSNTGELF
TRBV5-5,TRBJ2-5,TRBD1,ASSLGQGRETQY
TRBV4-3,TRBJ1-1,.,ASSHHSLQGGLIWVNTEAF
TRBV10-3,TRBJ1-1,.,AISEGSLKRTEAF
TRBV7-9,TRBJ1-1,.,ASSLAGVEAF
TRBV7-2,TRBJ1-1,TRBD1,ASSLDRVNTEAF
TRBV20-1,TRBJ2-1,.,SATPPAGQSNEQF
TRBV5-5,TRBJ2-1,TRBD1,ASSLGTGSYNEQF
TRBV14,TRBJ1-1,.,ASSPPGAGTEAF
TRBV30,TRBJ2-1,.,AWSVLLGKAF
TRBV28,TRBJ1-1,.,ASSPRRMNTEAF
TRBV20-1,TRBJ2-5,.,SASRAVGQETQY
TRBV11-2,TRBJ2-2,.,ASSRSFTGELF
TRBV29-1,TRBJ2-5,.,SVDLGTSQY
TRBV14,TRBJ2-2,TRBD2,ASSHGLAWGTGELF
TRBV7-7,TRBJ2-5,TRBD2,ASSTTSGRGETQY